This entry describes one T cell receptor beta chain. Its recognized antigen is unknown. No base qualities exist here, and no much larger clone lies one base off it. The germline V gene (reference sequence) yields LNHDA for CDR1 and SQIVND for CDR2. V is shortened by 6 bases, J by 2 bases, and the region joining them spans 14 bases. There are 14 amino acids in the CDR3, from cysteine to phenylalanine inclusive. Only the CDR3 portion is preserved as DNA: 42 bases, with reading frame beginning at the first base. These data come from a study of cytomegalovirus exposure and HLA in healthy donors (dated by TCRdb to 2015 to 2018). For the study in its entirety: An earlier analysis of approximately 640 of the donors reported more than 250 Gb of sequence data and 117 million unique TCR beta sequences from roughly 200 million T cells. An early release covering roughly 640 HLA-typed donors comprised about 290 gigabases of sequencing data and around 80 million unique TCR sequences. Among the approximately 400 genotyped donors, around 81% belonged to the genetic ancestry cluster associated with self-reported Caucasian donors. The study aimed to test whether cataloging public T cell receptors could reveal signatures of past pathogen exposure. Using immunosequencing, the study profiled T cell repertoires from 500 to 800 subjects and related those repertoires to cytomegalovirus serostatus. Along with the approximately 650-subject first cohort, a separate validation cohort of 120 different subjects was used. To predict cytomegalovirus infection status, the study brought together high-throughput TCR immunosequencing, statistical association of individual TCRs with disease status, and machine learning. In a later analysis, previously published TCR beta repertoires from 600 to 850 donors were re-analyzed and high-resolution HLA genotyping was added so that TCR occurrence patterns could be studied. The later analysis used no new phenotypic data to find candidate immune exposures, relying instead on TCR beta sequences and their occurrence across donors. An earlier analysis of roughly 580 of the donors used high-throughput TCR beta sequencing to judge whether each TCR beta V gene segment behaved as functional or pseudogenic. Donor age, sex, ethnicity and CMV serostatus were compiled alongside the repertoire data. A later genetic analysis took genome-wide SNP genotypes for 398 of the 666 donors and used that subset as a discovery cohort. Every repertoire in the discovery cohort had been generated on one and the same sequencing platform. HLA typing covered class I and class II loci at four-digit resolution. Typing coverage differed by locus: A, B, C, DRB1 and DQB1 were typed in about 629-630 donors, DQA1 in 522, DPA1 in 600 to 610, and DPB1 in about 450. Roughly five DR-DQ haplotypes were handled as single units for association and clustering because linkage in the cohort was strong. Across approximately 400 genotyped donors of the cohort, an average of roughly 250,000 unique TCR beta nucleotide sequences per donor were sequenced, and around 20% of those sequences were non-productive.

The study at large found these results: Roughly uniform sequencing depth across donors was assumed in presence/absence analyses, although this assumption may not hold. In the study, 150 to 200 TCR beta chains were listed as associated with cytomegalovirus. According to a later analysis, TCR association rates differed among HLA loci, with DRB1 alleles showing the most associated TCRs and HLA-C alleles showing the fewest. Because counts were too low, around 18 rarely observed V segments, including chromosome 9 orphons, were left out of the earlier analysis of some 600 of the donors. Some IMGT-functional V segments, including TRBV6-2 and TRBV6-3, could not be told apart with the 87-base-pair reads, so those segments were excluded. CMV serostatus was the only immune exposure information available for the cohort. HLA typing was unavailable for some donors at each locus, so association tests used only the typed subset. A further reported finding was that TCR beta sequences accurately predicted the HLA-A and HLA-B alleles for most subjects in the first cohort. An earlier analysis of approximately 530 of the donors showed that most TCR beta V segments appeared in productive rearrangements either about 87% or about 30% of the time, which broadly matched IMGT annotations. Correlated functional status among segregating V segments might reflect linkage disequilibrium, but an unknown experimental factor could not be ruled out. Cytomegalovirus status was reported to be diagnosed by the classifier with high specificity and sensitivity in both the original and validation cohorts. In this cohort, only TCR beta chains were sequenced, and detectable features were limited by the absence of alpha or paired-chain data. In vitro tests confirmed that a few of the cytomegalovirus-associated TCR beta chains recognize cytomegalovirus antigens. According to a later analysis, parvovirus B19, influenza, CMV and Epstein-Barr virus appeared linked to several top co-occurrence clusters. A cluster of highly shared sequence variants was judged likely to represent a technical artifact of the sequencing pipeline. When HLA alleles, especially DR and DQ, strongly co-occurred, attributing TCR associations to individual alleles was difficult. A later analysis found that most CMV-associated TCR beta chains appeared HLA-restricted, with HLA associations seemingly driven largely by CMV exposure. Compared with equally common non-associated chains, HLA-associated TCR beta chains in a later analysis were more clonally expanded and had lower generation probabilities. Most TCR sequences were observed very rarely across donors, whereas some public TCRs were present in many individuals. Specific HLA alleles were associated with 15,000 to 20,000 TCR beta sequences at a false discovery rate of 0.05 in a later analysis. According to the authors, the approach could potentially be generalized to other disease states and immunological phenotypes. A later genetic analysis reported fewer N-insertions in productive TCRs among donors in an Asian-associated ancestry cluster than the 666-donor mean. A later genetic analysis associated a missense DCLRE1C variant with V-gene and J-gene trimming of TCR beta chains, and an independent cohort replicated the association.

The cohort comprised more than 550 healthy bone marrow donors. Cohort members were all nominally healthy when sampled, although unrecorded immune exposures were likely present. The donor was CMV seronegative and was included in the group of a few hundred seronegative cohort members. Every donor gave a peripheral blood sample, and the peripheral blood mononuclear cells from that sample were used for TCR beta sequencing. Genomic DNA was extracted from the blood cell samples with the Qiagen DNeasy Blood Extraction Kit. Library generation was performed with the immunoSEQ multiplex PCR assay. For the multiplex PCR, a mixture combining 60 forward primers for TCR Vbeta segments and 13 reverse primers for TCR Jbeta segments was used. The CDR3 region of rearranged TCR beta genes was amplified from genomic DNA by a multiplex PCR assay. Amplified TCR beta libraries were sequenced as 87-base-pair reads on the Illumina HiSeq System. The original pipeline was this. In a later analysis, some 80 million unique TCR beta chains were counted across the 650 to 750 repertoires, and around 11 million of these chains were shared by at least two donors. To remove PCR and sequencing errors, raw reads were error-corrected and collapsed into unique sequences using a nearest-neighbor algorithm that merged closely related sequences. To assign V, D and J gene segments, CDR3 sequences were aligned to IMGT reference sequences. For a sequence to be retained, at least a six-nucleotide match to both a V gene segment and a J gene segment was required. A rearrangement counted as productive if the CDR3 had no stop codons and remained in frame with V and J, and every other rearrangement counted as non-productive. CDR3 was defined according to IMGT convention as the region running from the second conserved V-encoded cysteine to the conserved J-encoded phenylalanine. In an earlier analysis of some 550 of the donors, sequences lacking an unambiguous match to a single V gene segment were excluded. In an earlier analysis of 500 to 750 of the donors, V segments were called functional above 56.7% productive rearrangements and were called segregating when the between-donor standard deviation exceeded 5%. A statistical classification framework was developed to diagnose cytomegalovirus status using the catalog of TCR beta chain sequences. In a later analysis, V and J genes were assigned by comparing TCR nucleotide sequences against IMGT/GENE-DB human TR gene sequences. In a later analysis, CDR3 sequences and most-parsimonious VDJ recombination scenarios were assigned using the TCRdist pipeline. In a later analysis, each TCR beta chain was defined by its CDR3 amino acid sequence together with its V-gene family, and reads lacking a unique V-gene family were excluded. As a way to deal with suspected cross-contamination and a sequencing artifact, a later analysis dropped roughly 600 nucleotide sequences that were highly shared and had low generation probability. In a later analysis, a clonal expansion index for each public chain was calculated from normalized within-repertoire ranks of inferred template counts. In a later analysis, generation probabilities were computed using a VDJ recombination model fitted to out-of-frame rearrangements, and the results were checked against IGoR. In a later analysis, hypergeometric tests were used to score TCR-TCR, TCR-HLA and TCR-CMV co-occurrence, with a repertoire-size bias correction applied to TCR pairs. False discovery rates were estimated in a later analysis by permuting HLA or CMV assignments 20 times. A later analysis grouped co-occurring TCRs with DBSCAN, adding TCRdist sequence similarity when clustering within HLA-allele-positive subsets. For co-occurrence clustering, repertoires with fewer than 30,000 or more than 120,000 public chains were excluded, along with roughly five repertoires with anomalous nucleotide sharing. TCRdb retrieved this table from immuneACCESS and kept in-frame rearrangements only. Not all clones are present; in checked studies, unresolved V genes account for under half, and no reason is known for the remainder. The D gene and trimming were derived from the DNA, and the V and J assignments and clone size from that table. In this sample the table shows approximately 140,000 clones, around 85% of which occur a single time. 1.5% to 2% of the sample goes to the ten largest clones.

The sequence was obtained from a boy aged 10-17 years in good health and CMV-seronegative. The source material was PBMCs. The rearranged chain carries TRBV19 and TRBJ2-7, with a tentative D gene TRBD1 over 5 matching bases. The bases read TGTGCCAGTAGAACCACCGACAGAACCTACGAGCAGTACTTC. Its protein product is CASRTTDRTYEQYF.